The clone carrying this TCR beta chain has more than one count but fewer than ten. Original data processing: Amplification of reference gene primers was used by the study to estimate nucleated cell counts. The repertoire was sequenced with immunoSEQ multiplex PCR; TCRdb's copy has only in-frame clones and lacks some. V and J calls and clone size are copied from that table; D and trimming were computed from the DNA. Here the sample spans roughly 60,000 clones, almost 90% being singletons. The CDR3 runs 13 residues. Trimming took off 6 bases at V and 3 bases at J, with 12 bases between the two ends. Germline V gene data show CDR1 as MDHEN and CDR2 as SYDVKM. This specimen comes from a study of blood T cell repertoires in COVID-19. Study summary: COVID-19 samples from acute and convalescent phases originated in the United States, Italy and Spain. PBMCs, B-cell-depleted T cells, or T cells provided the cDNA or gDNA that made up the material.

Sequenced material: peripheral blood. The rearrangement links TRBV28 to TRBJ2-7, with D unresolved. The receptor's source is a man in his sixties with active COVID-19. The CDR3 nucleotides read TGTGCCAGCAGGCCCAGCGCCTACTACGAGCAGTACTTC. Its translation is CASRPSAYYEQYF.